A single T cell receptor (beta chain) is shown here with its context. Germline CDR1 reads SGHVS; CDR2 reads FNYEAQ. This CDR3 comprises 15 residues. Trimming removed 4 bases from V and 1 base from J, with 12 bases in between. This entry comes from a study of beta chain features in type 1 diabetes. All of the isolated RNA was reverse transcribed, so expressed TCRB transcripts were sequenced. TCRdb's table, derived via immunoSEQ multiplex PCR, lists solely in-frame clones and lacks some. The repertoire includes 35,000 to 50,000 clones, approximately 49% of them detected once, and about 0.24% sits in the top ten.

Sample: stem cell memory CD4+ T cells from blood. V gene TRBV7-6 combines with J gene TRBJ2-3; D is perhaps TRBD2 (5 bases). The TCR comes from a woman in her twenties or thirties in good health. This CDR3 reads CASSSVWGGTDTQYF. The CDR3 nucleotides read TGTGCCAGCAGCTCGGTATGGGGAGGCACAGATACGCAGTATTTT.